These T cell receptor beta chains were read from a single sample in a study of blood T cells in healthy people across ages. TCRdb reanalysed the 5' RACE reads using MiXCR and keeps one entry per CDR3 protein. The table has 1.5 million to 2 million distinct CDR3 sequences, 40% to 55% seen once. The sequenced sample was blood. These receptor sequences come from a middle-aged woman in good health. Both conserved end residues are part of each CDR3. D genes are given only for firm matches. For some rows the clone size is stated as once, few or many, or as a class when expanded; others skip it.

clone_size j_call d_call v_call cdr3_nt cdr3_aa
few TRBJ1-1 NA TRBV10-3 TGTGCCATCAGTGCAAGGGGACTCGTCATGAACACTGAAGCTTTCTTT CAISARGLVMNTEAFF
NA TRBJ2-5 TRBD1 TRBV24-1 TGTGCCACCAGTGATTTGCCCTCGACAGGGGGCCGAGAGACCCAGTACTTC CATSDLPSTGGRETQYF
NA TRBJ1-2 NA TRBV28 TGTGCCAGCAGTTTGAGGCAGGGTCTTGGCTACACCTTC CASSLRQGLGYTF
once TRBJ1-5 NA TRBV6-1 TGTGCCAGCATCGCCGGGACAAACGAAAATCAGCCCCAGCATTTT CASIAGTNENQPQHF
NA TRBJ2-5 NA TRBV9 TGTGCCAGCAGCGTACTGTTGACCCAAGAGACCCAGTACTTC CASSVLLTQETQYF
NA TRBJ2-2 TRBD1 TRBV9 TGTACCAGCAGCGTGGGGACAGGGAACACCGGGGAGCTGTTTTTT CTSSVGTGNTGELFF
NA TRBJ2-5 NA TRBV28 TGTGCCAGCACCAGGGACATCCAAGAGACCCAGTACTTC CASTRDIQETQYF
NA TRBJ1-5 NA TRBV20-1 TGCAGTGCTAGAGAGCATTTAACAGGCCTAGATCAGCCCCAGCATTTT CSAREHLTGLDQPQHF
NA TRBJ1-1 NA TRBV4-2 TGTGCCAGCAGCCAAACCGACAGATTGAACGCTGAAGCTTTCTTT CASSQTDRLNAEAFF
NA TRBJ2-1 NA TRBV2 TGTGCCGGAGAGTACAGCAATGAGCAGTTCTTC CAGEYSNEQFF
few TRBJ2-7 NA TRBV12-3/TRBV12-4 TGTGCCAGCAGTTTAGAAAGACAGTACGAGCAGTACTTC CASSLERQYEQYF